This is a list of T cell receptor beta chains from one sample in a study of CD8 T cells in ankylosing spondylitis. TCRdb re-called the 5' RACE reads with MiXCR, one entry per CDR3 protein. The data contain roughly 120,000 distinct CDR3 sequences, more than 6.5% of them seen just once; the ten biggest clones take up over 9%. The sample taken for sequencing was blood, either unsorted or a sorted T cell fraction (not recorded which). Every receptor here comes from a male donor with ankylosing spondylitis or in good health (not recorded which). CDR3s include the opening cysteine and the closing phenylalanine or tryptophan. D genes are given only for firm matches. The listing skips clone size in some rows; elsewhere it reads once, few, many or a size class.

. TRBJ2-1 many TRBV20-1 CSARDHSGDYNEQFF TGCAGTGCTAGAGATCATAGCGGAGATTACAATGAGCAGTTCTTC
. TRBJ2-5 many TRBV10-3 CAISESILRGRGLGSETQYF TGTGCCATCAGTGAGTCGATTTTGAGGGGAAGAGGGCTCGGATCGGAGACCCAGTACTTC
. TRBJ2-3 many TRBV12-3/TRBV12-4 CAIEASSTDTQYF TGTGCCATTGAGGCGTCGAGCACAGATACGCAGTATTTT
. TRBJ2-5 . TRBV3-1 CASSPRWEEETQYF TGTGCCAGCAGCCCCAGATGGGAGGAAGAGACCCAGTACTTC
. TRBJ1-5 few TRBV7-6 CASSYGSVNQPQHF TGTGCCAGCAGCTATGGGTCAGTCAATCAGCCCCAGCATTTT
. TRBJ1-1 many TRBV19 CASSIEGVGTEAFF TGTGCCAGTAGTATTGAGGGGGTTGGCACTGAAGCTTTCTTT
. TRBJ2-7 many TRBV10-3 CAIRKEYEQYF TGTGCCATCAGGAAAGAATACGAGCAGTACTTC
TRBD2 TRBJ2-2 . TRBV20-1 CSASHGGRSTGELFF TGCAGTGCTAGTCACGGCGGGAGGAGCACCGGGGAGCTGTTTTTT
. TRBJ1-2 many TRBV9 CASSDNRKGLSGYTF TGTGCCAGCAGCGACAACAGGAAGGGGTTGAGTGGCTACACCTTC
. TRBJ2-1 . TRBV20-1 CSARDQNSARFF TGCAGTGCTAGAGATCAGAACAGCGCAAGGTTCTTC
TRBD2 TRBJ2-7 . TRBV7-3 CASSSPAGDLNEQYF TGTGCCAGCAGCTCCCCTGCGGGAGACCTCAACGAGCAGTACTTC
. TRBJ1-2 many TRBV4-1 CASRPTPGINYGYTF TGCGCCAGCAGACCGACCCCCGGAATTAACTATGGCTACACCTTC
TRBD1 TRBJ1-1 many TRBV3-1 CASRGQGDTEAFF TGTGCCAGCAGGGGACAGGGGGACACTGAAGCTTTCTTT
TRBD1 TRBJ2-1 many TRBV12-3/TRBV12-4 CASSSGQGSFYNEQFF TGTGCCAGCAGTTCTGGACAGGGGTCTTTTTACAATGAGCAGTTCTTC
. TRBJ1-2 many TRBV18 CASSEDTSNYGYTF TGTGCCAGCTCCGAGGACACTTCTAACTATGGCTACACCTTC
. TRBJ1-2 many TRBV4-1 CASSRSGKRDYGYTF TGCGCCAGCAGCCGATCCGGAAAGAGGGACTATGGCTACACCTTC
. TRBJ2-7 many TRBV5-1 CASSPKQGSYEQYF TGCGCCAGCAGCCCCAAACAGGGTTCCTACGAGCAGTACTTC
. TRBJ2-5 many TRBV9 CASNDAVGAQYF TGTGCCAGCAACGATGCCGTAGGGGCCCAGTACTTC
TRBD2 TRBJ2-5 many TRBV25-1 CAVEKTSGTRRTQYF TGTGCCGTTGAGAAGACTAGCGGGACAAGGAGGACCCAGTACTTC
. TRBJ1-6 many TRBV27 CASSFEGWGSPLHF TGTGCCAGCAGTTTTGAGGGGTGGGGATCACCCCTCCACTTT
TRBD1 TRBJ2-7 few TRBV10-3 CAISGGQGGTGEQYF TGTGCCATCAGTGGTGGACAGGGAGGCACCGGCGAGCAGTACTTC
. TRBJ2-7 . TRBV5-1 CASSLSIPGYEQYF TGCGCCAGCAGCTTATCCATACCAGGCTACGAGCAGTACTTC
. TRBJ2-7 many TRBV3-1 CASSQDDRFYEQYF TGTGCCAGCAGCCAAGATGACCGATTCTACGAGCAGTACTTC
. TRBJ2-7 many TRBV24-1 CATSDGSGVEQYF TGTGCCACCAGTGATGGATCAGGGGTCGAGCAGTACTTC
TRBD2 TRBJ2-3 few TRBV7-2 CASSLAALTSGNTDTQYF TGTGCCAGCAGCTTAGCTGCCCTAACTAGCGGAAACACAGATACGCAGTATTTT
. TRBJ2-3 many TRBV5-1 CASSLPTGLADTQYF TGCGCCAGCAGCTTACCGACAGGTCTGGCAGATACGCAGTATTTT
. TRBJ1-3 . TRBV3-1 CASRNGNTIYF TGTGCCAGCAGAAATGGAAACACCATATATTTT
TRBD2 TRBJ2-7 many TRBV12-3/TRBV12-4 CASSPGLVSMVSYEQYF TGTGCCAGCAGTCCCGGACTAGTCTCCATGGTCTCCTACGAGCAGTACTTC
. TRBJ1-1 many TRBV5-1 CASSQNSGTLNTEAFF TGCGCCAGCAGCCAAAACAGCGGGACACTGAACACTGAAGCTTTCTTT
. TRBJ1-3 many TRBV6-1 CASSAFGSGNTIYF TGTGCCAGCAGTGCCTTTGGCTCTGGAAACACCATATATTTT
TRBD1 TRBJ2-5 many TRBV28 CASSLSAGGVRETQYF TGTGCCAGCAGTTTATCGGCAGGGGGAGTAAGAGAGACCCAGTACTTC
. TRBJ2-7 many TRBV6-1 CASTPRVGFDSSYEQYF TGTGCCAGCACCCCTCGAGTCGGTTTTGATAGCTCCTACGAGCAGTACTTC
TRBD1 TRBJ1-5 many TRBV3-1 CALARGQCNQPQHF TGTGCCCTAGCTAGGGGACAGTGCAATCAGCCCCAGCATTTT
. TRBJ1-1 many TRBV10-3 CAISGVRDITEAFF TGTGCCATCAGTGGGGTCAGGGATATCACTGAAGCTTTCTTT
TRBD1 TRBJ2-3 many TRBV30 CAWITGQGEDTQYF TGTGCCTGGATCACAGGACAGGGGGAAGATACGCAGTATTTT
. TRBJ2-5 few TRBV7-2 CASSLALGAQGTQYF TGTGCCAGCAGCTTAGCTCTTGGGGCCCAGGGGACCCAGTACTTC
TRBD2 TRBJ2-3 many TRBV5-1 CASSLVAGGLTDTQYF TGCGCCAGCAGCTTGGTGGCGGGGGGCCTCACAGATACGCAGTATTTT
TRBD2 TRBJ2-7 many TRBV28 CASSSGLADYEQYF TGTGCCAGCAGTTCCGGACTAGCGGATTACGAGCAGTACTTC
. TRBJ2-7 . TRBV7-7 CASSLGTENYEQYF TGTGCCAGCAGCTTAGGGACAGAGAACTACGAGCAGTACTTC
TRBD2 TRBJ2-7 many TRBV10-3 CAISETGLAAYEQYF TGTGCCATCAGTGAGACGGGACTAGCGGCCTACGAGCAGTACTTC
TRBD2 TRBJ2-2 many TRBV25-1 CASSGGTSGNTGELFF TGTGCCAGCAGTGGGGGGACTAGCGGGAACACCGGGGAGCTGTTTTTT
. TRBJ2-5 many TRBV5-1 CASRSAGAYQETQYF TGCGCCAGCAGATCAGCAGGGGCGTACCAAGAGACCCAGTACTTC
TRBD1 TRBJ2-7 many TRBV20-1 CSARVTGGTYEQYF TGCAGTGCTAGAGTTACAGGGGGCACCTACGAGCAGTACTTC
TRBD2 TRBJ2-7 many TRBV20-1 CSARLAGVYEQYF TGCAGTGCTAGACTAGCGGGAGTGTACGAGCAGTACTTC
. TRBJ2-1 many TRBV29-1 CSDRAWNEQFF TGCAGCGACAGAGCGTGGAATGAGCAGTTCTTC
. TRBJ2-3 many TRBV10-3 CAISDREDTQYF TGTGCCATCAGTGACAGGGAAGATACGCAGTATTTT
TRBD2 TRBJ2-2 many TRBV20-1 CSALASGLIGGELFF TGCAGTGCTCTGGCTAGCGGTCTTATCGGCGGGGAGCTGTTTTTT
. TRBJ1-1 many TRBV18 CASSLYGGQSTEAFF TGTGCCAGCTCACTCTACGGGGGGCAAAGCACTGAAGCTTTCTTT
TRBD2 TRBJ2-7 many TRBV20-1 CSARDPGTSGYEQYF TGCAGTGCTAGAGATCCCGGGACTAGCGGGTACGAGCAGTACTTC
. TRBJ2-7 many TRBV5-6 CASSWDFGEQYF TGTGCCAGCAGTTGGGACTTCGGGGAGCAGTACTTC
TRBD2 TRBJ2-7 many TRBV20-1 CSARDATSGRTFPYF TGCAGTGCTAGAGATGCGACTAGCGGGAGAACCTTTCCGTACTTC
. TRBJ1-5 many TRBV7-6 CASSLMGGNQPQHF TGTGCCAGCAGCTTAATGGGCGGCAATCAGCCCCAGCATTTT
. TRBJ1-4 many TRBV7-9 CASSLGTAFATNEKLFF TGTGCCAGCAGCTTAGGGACAGCCTTCGCAACTAATGAAAAACTGTTTTTT
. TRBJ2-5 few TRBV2 CASNQGQGETQYF TGTGCCAGCAACCAAGGGCAAGGAGAGACCCAGTACTTC
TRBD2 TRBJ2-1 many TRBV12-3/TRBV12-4 CASRASGNNEQFF TGTGCCAGCAGGGCTAGCGGGAACAATGAGCAGTTCTTC
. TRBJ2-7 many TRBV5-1 CASSTSRGYEQYF TGCGCCAGCAGCACCTCGAGAGGCTACGAGCAGTACTTC
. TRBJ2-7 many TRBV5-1 CASSVAVRAYEQYF TGCGCCAGCAGCGTTGCGGTGCGAGCCTACGAGCAGTACTTC
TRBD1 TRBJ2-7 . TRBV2 CASSLDREVYEQYF TGTGCCAGCAGTCTCGACAGGGAAGTCTACGAGCAGTACTTC
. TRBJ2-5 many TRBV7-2 CASSLHYQETQYF TGTGCCAGCAGCTTGCACTATCAAGAGACCCAGTACTTC